The T cell receptor (beta chain) under discussion was sequenced for a study of T cell responses to AZD1222 COVID-19 vaccine. The protocol was immunoSEQ multiplex PCR, while the TCRdb copy is restricted to in-frame clones and leaves out a portion. The table has 93,000 or so clones, approximately 88% seen once. Per germline, CDR1 SGHVS and CDR2 FQNEAQ. The V gene lost 0 bases and the J gene lost 3 bases, with 12 bases spanning the gap. The CDR3 contains 15 residues. This sequence was found in an adult in good health. The sample here was peripheral blood, taken on day 0 of AZD1222 vaccination. The V and J genes are TRBV7-8 and TRBJ2-7; D is possibly TRBD1 or TRBD2 (7 bases each). CDR3 amino acids: CASSLASGTVYEQYF. The DNA of the CDR3 is TGTGCCAGCAGCTTAGCGAGCGGGACAGTCTACGAGCAGTACTTC.